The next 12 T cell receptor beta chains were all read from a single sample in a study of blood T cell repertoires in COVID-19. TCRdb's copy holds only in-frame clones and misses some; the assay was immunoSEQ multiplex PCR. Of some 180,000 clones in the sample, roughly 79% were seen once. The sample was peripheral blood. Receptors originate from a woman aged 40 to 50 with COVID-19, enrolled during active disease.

For the CDR3, the DNA is TGTGCCAGCAGTGTACTAGAGATCGGGGAGCTGTTTTTT. Translated, it gives CASSVLEIGELFF. The chain couples TRBV12-3 or TRBV12-4 to TRBJ2-2; D might be TRBD2 (5 bases). Trimming stripped 5 bases from V and 7 bases from J, with 11 bases between. The CDR3 is 13 amino acids.

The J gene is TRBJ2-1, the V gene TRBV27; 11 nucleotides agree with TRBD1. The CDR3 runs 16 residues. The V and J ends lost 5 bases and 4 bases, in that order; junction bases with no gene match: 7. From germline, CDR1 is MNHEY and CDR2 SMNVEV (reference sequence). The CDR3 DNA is TGTGCCAGCAGTCCCCCAGGACAGGGGGCGTACAATGAGCAGTTCTTC. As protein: CASSPPGQGAYNEQFF.

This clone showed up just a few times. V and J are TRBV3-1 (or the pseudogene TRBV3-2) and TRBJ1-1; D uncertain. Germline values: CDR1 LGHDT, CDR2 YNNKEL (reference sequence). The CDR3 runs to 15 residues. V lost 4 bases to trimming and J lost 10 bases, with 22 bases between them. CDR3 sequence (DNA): TGTGCCAGCAGCCTCTATCCAGAGAGGGCGTCGGGAGCTTTCTTT. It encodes CASSLYPERASGAFF.

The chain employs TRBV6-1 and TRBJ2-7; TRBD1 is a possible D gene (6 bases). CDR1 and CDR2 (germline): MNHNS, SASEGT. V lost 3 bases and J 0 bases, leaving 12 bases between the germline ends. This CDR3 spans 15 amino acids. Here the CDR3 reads CASSEGHGRSYEQYV. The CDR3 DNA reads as TGTGCCAGCAGTGAGGGACACGGACGCTCCTACGAGCAGTACGTC.

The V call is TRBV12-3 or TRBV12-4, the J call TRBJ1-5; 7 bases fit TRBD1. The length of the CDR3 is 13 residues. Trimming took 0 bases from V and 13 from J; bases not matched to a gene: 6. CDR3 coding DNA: TGTGCCAGCAGTTTAGCGCGGGACAGCCGTCAGCATTTT. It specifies CASSLARDSRQHF.

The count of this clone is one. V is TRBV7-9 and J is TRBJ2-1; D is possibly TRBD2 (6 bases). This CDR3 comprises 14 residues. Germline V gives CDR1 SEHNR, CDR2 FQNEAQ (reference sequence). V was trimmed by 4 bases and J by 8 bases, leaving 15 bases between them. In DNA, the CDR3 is TGTGCCAGCAGCTCCGCGGCGGGGCGCGATGAGCAGTTCTTC. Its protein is CASSSAAGRDEQFF. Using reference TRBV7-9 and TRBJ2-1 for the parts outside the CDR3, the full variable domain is DTGVSQNPRHKITKRGQNVTFRCDPISEHNRLYWYRQTLGQGPEFLTYFQNEAQLEKSRLLSDRFSAERPKGSFSTLEIQRTEQGDSAMYLCASSSAAGRDEQFFGPGTRLTVL.

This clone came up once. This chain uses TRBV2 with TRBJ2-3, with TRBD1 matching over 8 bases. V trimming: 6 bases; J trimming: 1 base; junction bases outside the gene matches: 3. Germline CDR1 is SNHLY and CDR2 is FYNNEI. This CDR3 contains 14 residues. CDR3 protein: CASSLTGGTDTQYF. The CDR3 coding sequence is TGTGCCAGCAGCCTGACAGGGGGCACAGATACGCAGTATTTT.

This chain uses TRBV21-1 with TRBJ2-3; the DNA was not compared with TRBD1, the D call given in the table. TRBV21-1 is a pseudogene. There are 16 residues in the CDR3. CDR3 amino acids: CASSNPDSSRTDTQYF. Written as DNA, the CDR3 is TGTGCCAGCAGCAACCCGGACAGTTCCCGCACAGATACGCAGTATTTT.

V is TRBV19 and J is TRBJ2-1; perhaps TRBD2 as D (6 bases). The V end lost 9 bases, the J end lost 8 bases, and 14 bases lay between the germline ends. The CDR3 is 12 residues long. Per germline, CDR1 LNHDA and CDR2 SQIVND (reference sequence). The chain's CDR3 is CASRGTLYEQFF. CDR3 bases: TGTGCCAGCCGGGGGACGCTATATGAGCAGTTCTTC.

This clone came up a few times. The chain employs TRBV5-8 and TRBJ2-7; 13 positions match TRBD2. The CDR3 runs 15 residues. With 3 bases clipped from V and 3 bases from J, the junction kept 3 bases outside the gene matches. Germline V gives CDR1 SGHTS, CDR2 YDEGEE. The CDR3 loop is CASSSTSGGYYEQYV. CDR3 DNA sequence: TGTGCCAGCAGCTCGACTAGCGGGGGGTACTACGAGCAGTACGTC.

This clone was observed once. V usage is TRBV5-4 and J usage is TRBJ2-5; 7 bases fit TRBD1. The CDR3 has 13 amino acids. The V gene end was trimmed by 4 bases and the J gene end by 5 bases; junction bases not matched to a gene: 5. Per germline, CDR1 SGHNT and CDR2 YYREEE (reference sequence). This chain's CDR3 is CASSQGQWETQYF. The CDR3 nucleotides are TGTGCCAGCAGCCAGGGACAGTGGGAGACCCAGTACTTC.

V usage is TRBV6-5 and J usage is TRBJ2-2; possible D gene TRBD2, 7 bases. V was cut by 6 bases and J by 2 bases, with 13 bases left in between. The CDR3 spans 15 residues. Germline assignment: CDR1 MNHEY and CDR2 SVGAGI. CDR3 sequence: CASRGRGPNTGELFF. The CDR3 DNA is TGTGCCAGCAGGGGGCGGGGGCCCAACACCGGGGAGCTGTTTTTT.